What follows are 19 T cell receptor beta chains derived from one specimen sequenced in a study of T cells after yellow fever vaccination. TCRdb itself ran the 5' RACE reads through MiXCR, one entry per CDR3 protein. The sample holds 170,000 or so distinct CDR3 sequences, around 9% seen once. Sequenced material: CD8+ T cells sorted from PBMCs, taken 45 days after the yellow fever booster vaccination. These receptors were taken from a man between 18 and 35 years old who received the YFV17D yellow fever vaccine.

The table lists this clonotype with many counts. This chain joins TRBV7-2 and TRBJ1-4, with D perhaps matching TRBD1 (5 bases). CDR3 length: 15 residues. CDR1 and CDR2 from the germline V gene are SGHTA and FQGNSA. The V gene lost 1 base and the J gene lost 7 bases, with 13 bases spanning the gap. CDR3 nucleotide sequence: TGTGCCAGCAGCTTAGTTCCAGGGAGAATTGAAAAACTGTTTTTT. This codes for CASSLVPGRIEKLFF.

The chain carries TRBV5-5 and TRBJ2-4; 7 nucleotides align to TRBD1. Trimming at V came to 4 bases and at J to 0 bases, leaving 10 bases not matched to a gene. This CDR3 has 17 amino acids. The germline V gene has CDR1 SGHKS and CDR2 YYEKEE (reference sequence). The CDR3 protein is CASSPLGRGKAKNIQYF. CDR3 coding DNA: TGTGCCAGCAGCCCGCTGGGCAGGGGGAAAGCCAAAAACATTCAGTACTTC. Full variable domain (missing parts from reference TRBV5-5 and TRBJ2-4): DAGVTQSPTHLIKTRGQQVTLRCSPISGHKSVSWYQQVLGQGPQFIFQYYEKEERGRGNFPDRFSARQFPNYSSELNVNALLLGDSALYLCASSPLGRGKAKNIQYFGAGTRLSVL.

This clonotype was counted only a few times. The chain carries TRBV21-1 and TRBJ1-2; the D call of TRBD1 is as the table states it, not checked on the DNA. TRBV21-1 is noted as a pseudogene. This CDR3 has 12 amino acids. The CDR3 DNA follows: TGTGCCAGCAGCAACAGGGTGCATGGCTACACCTTC. Translation: CASSNRVHGYTF.

The chain combines TRBV2 with TRBJ1-6; no clear D gene. Trimming shortened V by 8 bases and J by 10 bases, and 9 bases separated the two germline ends. CDR3 length: 11 residues. CDR1 is SNHLY, CDR2 FYNNEI, per germline. The CDR3 loop is CASQSNSPLHF. The CDR3 bases are TGTGCCAGCCAATCGAACTCACCCCTCCACTTT.

There are a few counts of this clonotype. CDR3 sequence (DNA): TGTGCCAGCAGCCTCTTACCTAGACCCGTCCCGGATGAGCAGTTCTTC. This sequence encodes CASSLLPRPVPDEQFF. The chain links TRBV7-9 to TRBJ2-1; D not resolved. Germline CDR1 and CDR2: SEHNR and FQNEAQ (reference sequence). V was shortened by 5 bases and J by 8 bases, with 22 bases between the two germline ends. This CDR3 comprises 16 residues.

There are many counts of this clonotype. The chain couples TRBV5-1 to TRBJ2-7; no clear D gene. The CDR3 covers 12 residues. Per germline, CDR1 SGHRS and CDR2 YFSETQ. Trimming removed 3 bases from V and 0 bases from J, with 4 bases in between. CDR3 nucleotides: TGCGCCAGCAGCTCCAGCTCCTACGAGCAGTACTTC. Protein sequence: CASSSSSYEQYF. Supplemented by reference TRBV5-1 and TRBJ2-7, the full variable domain reads KAGVTQTPRYLIKTRGQQVTLSCSPISGHRSVSWYQQTPGQGLQFLFEYFSETQRNKGNFPGRFSGRQFSNSRSEMNVSTLELGDSALYLCASSSSSYEQYFGPGTRLTVT.

The chain has TRBV7-9 and TRBJ1-2; D is unclear. The CDR3 spans 12 residues. Trimming removed 3 bases at V and 4 bases at J, with 6 bases between. CDR1 and CDR2 (germline): SEHNR, FQNEAQ (reference sequence). CDR3 sequence: CASSLVSYGYTF. CDR3 coding DNA: TGTGCCAGCAGCTTGGTGTCCTATGGCTACACCTTC.

This clonotype was counted many times. The chain employs TRBV4-1 and TRBJ2-1; TRBD2 matches 10 bases. The CDR3 sequence is 17 residues long. With V trimmed by 0 bases and J by 3 bases, 5 bases remained unmatched. Germline V gene data show CDR1 as MGHRA and CDR2 as YSYEKL. This CDR3 is CASSQDGERGGYNEQFF. As DNA, the CDR3 is TGCGCCAGCAGCCAAGATGGAGAGCGGGGGGGCTACAATGAGCAGTTCTTC.

The gene calls are TRBV12-3 or TRBV12-4 and TRBJ2-2; a weak D match, TRBD2 (6 bases). V shed 4 bases and J shed 2 bases, with 14 bases lying between them. The CDR3 is 16 amino acids. This CDR3 is CASSSSGQGNTGELFF. Here the CDR3 DNA reads TGTGCCAGCAGTTCAAGCGGGCAGGGAAACACCGGGGAGCTGTTTTTT.

The V call is TRBV27, the J call TRBJ1-2, with D possibly TRBD1 on 5 matching bases. This CDR3 is 15 amino acids long. The V and J ends lost 5 bases and 4 bases respectively, with 17 bases between them. Germline-derived CDR1 and CDR2 are MNHEY and SMNVEV (reference sequence). In DNA form, the CDR3 reads TGTGCCAGCAGTGTCGGGGCGGGGTTCGTCTATGGCTACACCTTC. Its translation is CASSVGAGFVYGYTF.

Ten or more counts support this clonotype. The chain links TRBV15 to TRBJ2-3; D possibly corresponds to TRBD1 (5 bases). In germline, CDR1 is LNHNV, CDR2 YYDKDF (reference sequence). V was pared by 3 bases and J by 2 bases, with 9 bases between. The CDR3 has 14 amino acids. CDR3 bases: TGTGCCACCAGCAGCACAGGATACACAGATACGCAGTATTTT. Its protein is CATSSTGYTDTQYF. Combining the CDR3 with reference TRBV15 and TRBJ2-3 gives the whole variable domain DAMVIQNPRYQVTQFGKPVTLSCSQTLNHNVMYWYQQKSSQAPKLLFHYYDKDFNNEADTPDNFQSRRPNTSFCFLDIRSPGLGDTAMYLCATSSTGYTDTQYFGPGTRLTVL.

V and J are TRBV6-2 or TRBV6-3 and TRBJ2-2, with no clear D. The CDR3 consists of 12 residues. The germline V gene encodes CDR1 MNHEY and CDR2 SVGEGT. V was shortened by 1 base and J by 5 bases, with 2 bases between the two germline ends. CDR3 in DNA: TGTGCCAGCAGTTACTTGACCGGGGAGCTGTTTTTT. Amino acids: CASSYLTGELFF.

This clonotype has just a few counts. The CDR3 spells CASSSETRDSV. The CDR3, as DNA: TGTGCCAGCAGCTCTGAAACCCGGGACAGCGTC. This chain joins TRBV7-3 and TRBJ2-7; 7 positions agree with TRBD1. CDR3 length equals 11 residues. CDR1 and CDR2 (germline): SGHTA, FQGTGA.

The rearrangement uses TRBV4-1 and TRBJ2-5; D tentatively fits TRBD1 or TRBD2 (6 bases each). Trimming took 1 base from V and 1 from J, leaving 10 bases between them. The germline V gene encodes CDR1 MGHRA and CDR2 YSYEKL. The CDR3 extends over 15 amino acids. This chain's CDR3 is CASSQVRGLQETQYF. Here the CDR3 DNA reads TGCGCCAGCAGCCAAGTCCGGGGGCTCCAAGAGACCCAGTACTTC.

With regard to this clonotype: A read error may account for a junction end that differs from germline. The chain carries TRBV6-6 and TRBJ2-6, with TRBD1 as a possible D gene (6 bases). This CDR3 is built from 18 residues. CDR1 is MNHNY and CDR2 is SVGAGI in the germline V gene (reference sequence). The chain's CDR3 is CASSYGYRADSGAIVLTF. In DNA, the CDR3 is TGTGCCAGCAGTTACGGTTACAGGGCGGACTCTGGGGCCATCGTCCTGACTTTC.

This rearrangement joins TRBV23-1 to TRBJ2-1; 8 positions agree with TRBD1. TRBV23-1 is reported as an ORF; its role is uncertain. Unmatched junction bases numbered 10, after V lost 8 bases and J lost 7 bases. The CDR3 runs 14 residues. CDR3 sequence reads: CASRTGTGCNEQFF. CDR3 coding DNA: TGCGCCAGCCGCACCGGGACAGGTTGTAATGAGCAGTTCTTC.

The chain joins TRBV12-5 to TRBJ1-3, with D unresolved. Looked up from germline, CDR1 is LGHNT and CDR2 is FRNRAP. The CDR3 totals 18 residues. The V end lost 0 bases, the J end lost 5 bases, and 20 bases lay between the germline ends. Here the CDR3 DNA reads TGTGCTAGTGGTTTGGTAATCCCCGGCAGGCCGTCACGAAACACCATATATTTT. Protein sequence: CASGLVIPGRPSRNTIYF.

This clonotype was found many times. The chain carries TRBV4-1 and TRBJ1-4, with TRBD1 identical over 10 bases. Germline CDR1 and CDR2: MGHRA and YSYEKL. There are 16 residues in the CDR3. With V trimmed by 0 bases and J by 8 bases, 6 bases remained unmatched. The DNA of the CDR3 is TGCGCCAGCAGCCAAGATCCCGGGACAGGGGCGGAAAAACTGTTTTTT. Translated, it gives CASSQDPGTGAEKLFF.

This chain connects TRBV6-2 or TRBV6-3 to TRBJ2-1, with 10 bases matching TRBD1. Looked up from germline, CDR1 is MNHEY and CDR2 is SVGEGT. J was trimmed by 7 bases and V by 4 bases; bases with no gene match: 13. The CDR3 consists of 17 residues. For the CDR3, the DNA is TGTGCCAGCAGTTTTACCCTGACGGGACAGGGGTGGAATGAGCAGTTCTTC. Translating it yields CASSFTLTGQGWNEQFF.